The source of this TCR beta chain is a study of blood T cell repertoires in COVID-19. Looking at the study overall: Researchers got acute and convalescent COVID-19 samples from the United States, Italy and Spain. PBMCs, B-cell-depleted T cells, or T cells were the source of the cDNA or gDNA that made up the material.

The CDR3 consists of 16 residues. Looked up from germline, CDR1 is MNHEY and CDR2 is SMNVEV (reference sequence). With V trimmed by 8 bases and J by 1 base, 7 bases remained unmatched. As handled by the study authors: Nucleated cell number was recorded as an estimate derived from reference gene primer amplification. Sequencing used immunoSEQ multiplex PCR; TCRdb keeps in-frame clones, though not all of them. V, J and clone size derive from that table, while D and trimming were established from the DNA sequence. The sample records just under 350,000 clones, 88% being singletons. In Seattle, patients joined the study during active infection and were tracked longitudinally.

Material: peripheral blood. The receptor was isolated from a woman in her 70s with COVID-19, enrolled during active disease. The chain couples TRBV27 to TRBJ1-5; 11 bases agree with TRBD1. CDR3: CASAGTGGGSNQPQHF. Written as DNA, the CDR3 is TGTGCCAGCGCCGGGACAGGGGGTGGGAGCAATCAGCCCCAGCATTTT.